The clone carrying this T cell receptor beta chain was seen a few times. It was with a sample-barcoded 5' primer and a J-beta primer mix that a second PCR of roughly 7 to 12 cycles was run. CDR3-containing paired-end reads numbered at least 2.5 million in each sample. TCRdb reprocessed the 5' RACE reads with MiXCR, giving one entry per CDR3 protein. Among under 700,000 distinct CDR3 sequences listed, about 25% were seen once. This specimen comes from a study of blood T cells in healthy people across ages. CDR3 length: 13 amino acids. V was pared by 5 bases and J by 6 bases, with 12 bases between. Germline V CDR1 and CDR2: MGHRA, YSYEKL. These data also featured in a second study, about T cells of mothers and their children. Per that paper: Samples were provided by three healthy Caucasian mothers and their six children.

Sequences were obtained from blood. This clonotype was sampled from a boy aged 10-17 years in good health. The chain couples TRBV4-1 to TRBJ2-3; D ambiguous. The CDR3 reads CASSSIFRDTQYF. CDR3 coding DNA: TGCGCCAGCAGCTCCATTTTCCGTGATACGCAGTATTTT.